This T cell receptor beta chain emerged from a study of T cells in Graves' hyperthyroidism and ophthalmopathy. Study-wide points: The model anticipated ophthalmopathy a median about six months pre-onset. A model of 13 V-J features distinguished ophthalmopathy from stable hyperthyroidism.

CDR1 is KGHDR and CDR2 is SFDVKD in the germline V gene. The CDR3 sequence is 18 residues long. Losses at the gene ends were 7 bases for V and 2 bases for J; bases not matched to a gene: 13. Amplification of TCR beta CDR3 regions used RNA as the template. The TCR CDR3 was amplified in a first-round RT-PCR using the HTBI primer set. TCRdb processed the multiplex PCR reads anew with MiXCR; each CDR3 protein has one entry. The sample consists of around 540,000 distinct CDR3 sequences, 35% to 55% of them appearing once. There are many counts of this clonotype. Its antigen is unidentified. Source material: peripheral blood or thyroid tissue (not recorded which). The clonotype originates from a woman younger than 35 with Graves' hyperthyroidism. The V gene is TRBV24-1, the J gene TRBJ1-5; TRBD1 aligns across 10 bases. The CDR3 sequence: CATRGPGTGVTGNQPQHF. As DNA, the CDR3 is TGTGCCACCAGGGGACCCGGGACAGGGGTTACGGGCAATCAGCCCCAGCATTTT.